This record looks at one T cell receptor (beta chain) sequence and its context. This CDR3 is built from 15 residues. With 8 bases removed from V and 5 bases from J, the gap between germline ends came to 18 bases. The V gene's germline CDR1 is SNHLY and CDR2 FYNNEI. The sample belongs to a study of blood T cell repertoires in COVID-19. For the study at large: Researchers got acute and convalescent COVID-19 samples from the United States, Italy and Spain. Sources were T cells, B-cell-depleted T cells, or PBMCs; the material itself was cDNA or gDNA.

Original data processing: Reference gene primer amplification in the assay estimated nucleated cell counts. Libraries were prepared by immunoSEQ multiplex PCR; TCRdb keeps only in-frame clonotypes and omits some of them. V and J calls and clone size follow that table, whereas D and trimming were derived from the DNA. The repertoire holds nearly 80,000 clones, with about 85% as singletons. Sequenced: peripheral blood. The source is a man in his fifties or sixties with active or convalescent COVID-19. This sequence joins TRBV2 and TRBJ2-2; D is possibly TRBD1 (5 bases). DNA for the CDR3: TGTGCCAGCGGTGGGGCAGGGATAAGGACCGGGGAGCTGTTTTTT. Its protein is CASGGAGIRTGELFF. Full variable domain (rest looked up from reference TRBV2 and TRBJ2-2): EPEVTQTPSHQVTQMGQEVILRCVPISNHLYFYWYRQILGQKVEFLVSFYNNEISEKSEIFDDQFSVERPDGSNFTLKIRSTKLEDSAMYFCASGGAGIRTGELFFGEGSRLTVL.